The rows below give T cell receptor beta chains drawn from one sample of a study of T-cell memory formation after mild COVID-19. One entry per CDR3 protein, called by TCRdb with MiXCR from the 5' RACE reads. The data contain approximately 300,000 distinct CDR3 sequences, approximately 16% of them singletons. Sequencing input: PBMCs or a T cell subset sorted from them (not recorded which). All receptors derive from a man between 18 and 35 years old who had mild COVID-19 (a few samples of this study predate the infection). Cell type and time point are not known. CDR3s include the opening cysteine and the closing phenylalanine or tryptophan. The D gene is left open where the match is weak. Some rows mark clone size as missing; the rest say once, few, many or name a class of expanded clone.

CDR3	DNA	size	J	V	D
CASRVSPTTDTQYF	TGTGCCAGCAGGGTTAGCCCGACCACAGATACGCAGTATTTT	few	TRBJ2-3	TRBV12-3/TRBV12-4	NA
CASSFYRGPYEQYF	TGTGCCAGCAGCTTTTATCGGGGGCCCTACGAGCAGTACTTC	few	TRBJ2-7	TRBV7-2	NA
CSARDRGYGYEQYF	TGCAGTGCAAGGGACAGGGGGTACGGCTACGAGCAGTACTTC	many	TRBJ2-7	TRBV20-1	TRBD1
CASSYRTSGVTDTQYF	TGTGCCAGCAGCTACAGGACTAGCGGGGTCACAGATACGCAGTATTTT	NA	TRBJ2-3	TRBV7-9	TRBD2
CSIKGQGVYEQYF	TGCAGCATTAAGGGACAGGGAGTGTACGAGCAGTACTTC	few	TRBJ2-7	TRBV29-1	TRBD1
CASSGRTSGRNTGELFF	TGTGCCAGCAGTGGGAGGACTAGCGGGAGGAACACCGGGGAGCTGTTTTTT	few	TRBJ2-2	TRBV27	TRBD2
CASSYSGTVTDTQYF	TGTGCCAGCAGCTACTCTGGGACAGTCACAGATACGCAGTATTTT	NA	TRBJ2-3	TRBV5-6	TRBD1
CASSMTYEQYF	TGTGCCAGCAGTATGACCTACGAGCAGTACTTC	NA	TRBJ2-7	TRBV6-2/TRBV6-3	NA
CASSLQAGNSPLHF	TGTGCCAGCAGCCTACAAGCGGGTAATTCACCCCTCCACTTT	many	TRBJ1-6	TRBV2	NA
CASSPTREIEQYF	TGTGCCAGCAGCCCCACACGGGAGATCGAGCAGTACTTC	few	TRBJ2-7	TRBV7-2	NA
CASSLTGSGNTGELFF	TGTGCCAGCAGCCTCACCGGATCGGGGAACACCGGGGAGCTGTTTTTT	few	TRBJ2-2	TRBV7-2	NA
CASSSYDEQFF	TGTGCCAGCAGTTCTTACGATGAGCAGTTCTTC	many	TRBJ2-1	TRBV12-3/TRBV12-4	NA
CASSSRWSNQPQHF	TGTGCCAGCAGTTCCAGGTGGAGCAATCAGCCCCAGCATTTT	NA	TRBJ1-5	TRBV12-3/TRBV12-4	NA
CASSFTGAAGELFF	TGTGCCAGCAGCTTCACAGGGGCGGCCGGGGAGCTGTTTTTT	few	TRBJ2-2	TRBV7-2	TRBD1
CASSPAGADTGELFF	TGTGCCAGCAGCCCGGCAGGGGCTGACACCGGGGAGCTGTTTTTT	few	TRBJ2-2	TRBV7-3	NA
CASSLMYMNTEAFF	TGTGCCAGCAGCTTAATGTATATGAACACTGAAGCTTTCTTT	few	TRBJ1-1	TRBV7-2	NA
CAISESNANEQFF	TGTGCCATCAGTGAGTCGAACGCCAATGAGCAGTTCTTC	few	TRBJ2-1	TRBV10-3	NA
CASSQDVSPSTDTQYF	TGTGCCAGCAGCCAAGACGTATCCCCTAGCACAGATACGCAGTATTTT	NA	TRBJ2-3	TRBV4-2	NA
CSARPFGMYTGELFF	TGCAGTGCCCGTCCATTCGGGATGTACACCGGGGAGCTGTTTTTT	few	TRBJ2-2	TRBV20-1	NA
CASSLIGVNEKLFF	TGCGCCAGCAGCTTGATAGGGGTAAATGAAAAACTGTTTTTT	NA	TRBJ1-4	TRBV5-1	NA
CASSLGGGRYEQYF	TGCGCCAGCAGCTTGGGAGGCGGACGCTACGAGCAGTACTTC	many	TRBJ2-7	TRBV5-1	NA
CASSQVEGPNYGYTF	TGTGCCAGCAGCCAAGTGGAGGGGCCGAACTATGGCTACACCTTC	few	TRBJ1-2	TRBV4-2	NA
CASSSEGSYNEQFF	TGTGCCAGCAGCTCCGAAGGCTCCTACAATGAGCAGTTCTTC	few	TRBJ2-1	TRBV7-7	NA
CASAGQGATEAFF	TGTGCCTCCGCCGGACAGGGTGCCACTGAAGCTTTCTTT	few	TRBJ1-1	TRBV10-3	TRBD1
CASSFPTRRGGSNQPQHF	TGTGCCAGCAGTTTTCCCACTCGACGCGGTGGAAGCAATCAGCCCCAGCATTTT	NA	TRBJ1-5	TRBV6-6	NA
CASSLLGGVRNEQFF	TGCGCCAGCAGCTTGCTGGGGGGGGTACGGAATGAGCAGTTCTTC	few	TRBJ2-1	TRBV5-1	TRBD2
CASSLPPSTSENTEAFF	TGTGCCAGCAGCTTACCCCCATCGACCTCAGAGAACACTGAAGCTTTCTTT	NA	TRBJ1-1	TRBV7-9	NA
CASSLLRDNNQPQHF	TGTGCCAGCAGCCTCCTAAGGGACAACAATCAGCCCCAGCATTTT	few	TRBJ1-5	TRBV7-2	NA
CASSSIEGEAFF	TGTGCCAGCAGCTCGATAGAAGGAGAAGCTTTCTTT	few	TRBJ1-1	TRBV7-9	NA
CASSGKDTTDTQYF	TGTGCCAGCAGTGGGAAGGACACCACAGATACGCAGTATTTT	NA	TRBJ2-3	TRBV9	NA
CASRSWGGNSPLHF	TGTGCCAGCAGATCCTGGGGCGGTAATTCACCCCTCCACTTT	few	TRBJ1-6	TRBV27	NA
CATSDFSGQGSPEQFF	TGTGCCACCAGTGATTTCTCGGGACAGGGCAGTCCTGAGCAGTTCTTC	NA	TRBJ2-1	TRBV24-1	TRBD1
CASSGQGGRETQYF	TGTGCCAGCAGCGGACAGGGGGGTCGGGAGACCCAGTACTTC	few	TRBJ2-5	TRBV9	TRBD1
CASPSGDTQYF	TGTGCCAGCCCTTCCGGGGATACGCAGTATTTT	many	TRBJ2-3	TRBV7-8	NA
CASSLFLNTEAFF	TGTGCCAGCAGCTTATTCCTGAACACTGAAGCTTTCTTT	many	TRBJ1-1	TRBV7-2	NA
CASRAGGAAEQYF	TGTGCCAGCAGGGCCGGGGGGGCGGCCGAGCAGTACTTC	few	TRBJ2-7	TRBV3-1	TRBD2
CASRPLSPGPQHF	TGTGCCAGTCGGCCCCTGAGCCCGGGGCCCCAGCATTTT	few	TRBJ1-5	TRBV19	NA
CASSPAGAPYNEQFF	TGTGCCAGCAGCCCCGCAGGGGCTCCCTACAATGAGCAGTTCTTC	few	TRBJ2-1	TRBV2	NA
CASSQKGQVAYEQYF	TGTGCCAGCAGTCAAAAAGGACAGGTTGCCTACGAGCAGTACTTC	few	TRBJ2-7	TRBV27	TRBD1
CASSFTGLEAETQYF	TGCGCCAGCAGCTTCACGGGACTAGAGGCCGAGACCCAGTACTTC	many	TRBJ2-5	TRBV5-1	TRBD2
CASSTPGLAEYEQYF	TGTGCCAGCAGTACTCCGGGACTAGCGGAATACGAGCAGTACTTC	many	TRBJ2-7	TRBV6-1	TRBD2